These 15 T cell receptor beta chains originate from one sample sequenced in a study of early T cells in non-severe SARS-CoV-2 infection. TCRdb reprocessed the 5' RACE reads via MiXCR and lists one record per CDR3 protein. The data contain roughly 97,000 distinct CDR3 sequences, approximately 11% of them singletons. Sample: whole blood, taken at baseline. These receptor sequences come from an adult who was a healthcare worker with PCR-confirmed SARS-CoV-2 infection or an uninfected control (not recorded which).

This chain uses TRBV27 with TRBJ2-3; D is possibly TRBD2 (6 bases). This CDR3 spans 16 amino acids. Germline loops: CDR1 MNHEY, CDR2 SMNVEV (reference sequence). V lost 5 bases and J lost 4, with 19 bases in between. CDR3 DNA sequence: TGTGCCAGCAGTCCGGGACTCCGAGGGTCGCCAGATACGCAGTATTTT. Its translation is CASSPGLRGSPDTQYF.

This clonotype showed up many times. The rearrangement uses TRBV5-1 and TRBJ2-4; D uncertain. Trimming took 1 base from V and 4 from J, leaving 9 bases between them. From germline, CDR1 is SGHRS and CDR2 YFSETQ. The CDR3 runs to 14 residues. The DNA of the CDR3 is TGCGCCAGCAGCTTGTATGTACAGAAAAACATTCAGTACTTC. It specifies CASSLYVQKNIQYF.

In nucleotides, the CDR3 is TGTGCCAGCAGCTTAGAAAGCGGGAGCTCCTACAATGAGCAGTTCTTC. This sequence encodes CASSLESGSSYNEQFF. The chain uses TRBV7-2 and TRBJ2-1, with 8 bases fitting TRBD2. The ends lost 1 base at V and 0 bases at J; junction bases unmatched: 2. The germline V gene encodes CDR1 SGHTA and CDR2 FQGNSA. This CDR3 is 16 amino acids long.

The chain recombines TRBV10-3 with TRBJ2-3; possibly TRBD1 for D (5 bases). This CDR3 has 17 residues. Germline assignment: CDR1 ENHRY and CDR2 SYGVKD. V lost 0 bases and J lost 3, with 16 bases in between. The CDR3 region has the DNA TGTGCCATCAGTGAGTCGACCCAAGGGGCGCGTACAGATACGCAGTATTTT. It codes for CAISESTQGARTDTQYF.

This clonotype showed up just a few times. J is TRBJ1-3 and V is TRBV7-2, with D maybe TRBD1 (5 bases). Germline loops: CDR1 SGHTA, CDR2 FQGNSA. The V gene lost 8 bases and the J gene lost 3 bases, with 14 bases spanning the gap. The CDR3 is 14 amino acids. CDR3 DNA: TGTGCCAGCGGGAGGGGCGGAGGTGGAAACACCATATATTTT. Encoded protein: CASGRGGGGNTIYF.

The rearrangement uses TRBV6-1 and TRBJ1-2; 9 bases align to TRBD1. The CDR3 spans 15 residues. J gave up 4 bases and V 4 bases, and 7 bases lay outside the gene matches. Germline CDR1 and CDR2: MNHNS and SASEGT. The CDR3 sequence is CASSARPGQGYGYTF. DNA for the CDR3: TGTGCCAGCAGTGCCAGACCGGGACAGGGCTATGGCTACACCTTC.

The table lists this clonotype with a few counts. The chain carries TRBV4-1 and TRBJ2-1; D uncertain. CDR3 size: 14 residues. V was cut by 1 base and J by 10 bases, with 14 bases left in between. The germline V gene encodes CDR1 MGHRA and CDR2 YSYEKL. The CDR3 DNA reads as TGCGCCAGCAGCCAAGTTACTATATCAGCAGAGCAGTTCTTC. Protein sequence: CASSQVTISAEQFF.

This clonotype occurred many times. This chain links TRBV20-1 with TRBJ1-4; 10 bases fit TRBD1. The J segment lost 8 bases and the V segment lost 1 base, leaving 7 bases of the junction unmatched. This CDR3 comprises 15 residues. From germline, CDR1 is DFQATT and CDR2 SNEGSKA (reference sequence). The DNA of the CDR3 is TGCAGTGCTAGAGGGGGGACAGGGGACCCAGAAAAACTGTTTTTT. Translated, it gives CSARGGTGDPEKLFF.

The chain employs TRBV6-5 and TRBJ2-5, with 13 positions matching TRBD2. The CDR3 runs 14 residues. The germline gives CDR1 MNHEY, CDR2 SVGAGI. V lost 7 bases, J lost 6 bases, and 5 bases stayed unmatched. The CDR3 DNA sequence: TGTGCCAGCACCGGACTAGCGGGAGAGAAGACCCAGTACTTC. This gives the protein CASTGLAGEKTQYF.

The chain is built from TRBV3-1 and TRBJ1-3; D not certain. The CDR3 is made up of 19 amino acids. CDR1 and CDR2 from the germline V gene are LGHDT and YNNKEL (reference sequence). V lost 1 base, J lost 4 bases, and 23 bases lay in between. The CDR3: CASSQGQDMFGDKGNTIYF. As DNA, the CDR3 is TGTGCCAGCAGCCAAGGCCAGGATATGTTCGGCGACAAAGGAAACACCATATATTTT.

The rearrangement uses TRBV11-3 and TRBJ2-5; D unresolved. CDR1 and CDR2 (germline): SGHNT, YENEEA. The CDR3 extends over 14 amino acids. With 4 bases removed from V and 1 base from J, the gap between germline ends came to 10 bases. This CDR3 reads CASSSGIGQETQYF. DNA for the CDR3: TGTGCCAGCAGCTCCGGTATCGGCCAAGAGACCCAGTACTTC.

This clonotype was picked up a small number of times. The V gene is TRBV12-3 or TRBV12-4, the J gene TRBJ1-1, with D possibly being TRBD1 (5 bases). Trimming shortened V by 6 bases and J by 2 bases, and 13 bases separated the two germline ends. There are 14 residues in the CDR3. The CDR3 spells CASRKTGTNTEAFF. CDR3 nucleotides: TGTGCCAGCAGAAAGACCGGGACTAACACTGAAGCTTTCTTT.

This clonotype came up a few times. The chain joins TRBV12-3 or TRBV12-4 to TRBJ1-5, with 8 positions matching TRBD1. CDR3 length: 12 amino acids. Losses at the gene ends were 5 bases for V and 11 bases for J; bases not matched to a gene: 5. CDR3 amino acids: CASSPPTGAQHF. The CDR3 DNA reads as TGTGCCAGCAGTCCCCCGACAGGGGCCCAGCATTTT.

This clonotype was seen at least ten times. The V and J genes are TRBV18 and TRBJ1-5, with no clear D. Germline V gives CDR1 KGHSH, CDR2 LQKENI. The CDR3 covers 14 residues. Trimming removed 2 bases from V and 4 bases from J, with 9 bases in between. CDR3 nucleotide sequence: TGTGCCAGCTCACCAGCCACTCTAAATCAGCCCCAGCATTTT. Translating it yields CASSPATLNQPQHF.

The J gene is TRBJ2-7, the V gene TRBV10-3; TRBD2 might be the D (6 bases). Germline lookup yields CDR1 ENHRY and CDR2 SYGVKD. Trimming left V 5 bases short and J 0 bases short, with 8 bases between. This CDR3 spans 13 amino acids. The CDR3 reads CAISFSGSYEQYF. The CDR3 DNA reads TGTGCCATCAGTTTTAGCGGCTCCTACGAGCAGTACTTC.